This T cell receptor (beta chain) was retrieved from a study of early T cells in non-severe SARS-CoV-2 infection. Study summary: Sequencing was performed on bulk RNA from unsorted whole blood, leaving chains unpaired. General study results and limits: In VDJdb matching, anti-spike CD8 responses were favored while private and CD4 specificities went missing.

In this sample, this clonotype turned up many times. Its antigen is unknown. Tagging with unique molecular identifiers was applied to individual cDNA molecules. One entry per CDR3 protein, called by TCRdb with MiXCR from the 5' RACE reads. This table has tens of thousands of distinct CDR3 sequences, approximately 9.3% appearing once. Germline CDR1 KGHSH, CDR2 LQKENI. The CDR3 runs to 15 residues. V shed 6 bases and J 5 bases; nucleotides not matched to a gene: 11. The material sequenced was whole blood. The clonotype originates from an adult who was a healthcare worker with PCR-confirmed SARS-CoV-2 infection or an uninfected control (not recorded which). This chain connects TRBV18 to TRBJ2-7, with 9 bases aligning to TRBD1. The CDR3 spells CASSHRGDRANEQYF. The CDR3 nucleotides are TGTGCCAGCTCCCACCGCGGGGACAGGGCCAACGAGCAGTACTTC.